These T cell receptor beta chains were read from a single sample in a study of control samples from healthy donors and cancer patients. TCRdb's copy holds only in-frame clones and misses some; the assay was immunoSEQ multiplex PCR. The table includes 140,000 to 150,000 clones, 91% detected once. What was sequenced was blood. The receptors were gathered from a man aged 25 to 40 in good health. CDR3s include the opening cysteine and the closing phenylalanine or tryptophan. Fields, in order: J gene, clone size, V gene, D gene, CDR3 DNA, CDR3 protein. D genes are given only for firm matches. Clone size appears in some rows only: once, few, many, or a class for an expanded clone.

J gene: TRBJ2-7
clone size: .
V gene: TRBV13
D gene: .
CDR3 DNA: TGTGCCAGCAGCTTAGGACTGGGAGAGCAGTACTTC
CDR3 protein: CASSLGLGEQYF

J gene: TRBJ1-4
clone size: .
V gene: TRBV18
D gene: .
CDR3 DNA: TGTGCCAGCTCACCAACGGGTGAGGGGATTAATGAAAAACTGTTTTTT
CDR3 protein: CASSPTGEGINEKLFF

J gene: TRBJ2-3
clone size: .
V gene: TRBV7-9
D gene: TRBD1
CDR3 DNA: TGTGCCAGCAGCTCAGGACAGGGAGGCACAGATACGCAGTATTTT
CDR3 protein: CASSSGQGGTDTQYF

J gene: TRBJ1-2
clone size: .
V gene: TRBV6-5
D gene: TRBD1
CDR3 DNA: TGTGCCAGCATTCGGGACAGAGTAAATGGCTACACCTTC
CDR3 protein: CASIRDRVNGYTF

J gene: TRBJ1-2
clone size: .
V gene: TRBV18
D gene: .
CDR3 DNA: TGTGCCAGCTCACCCTTAGGGACACAGCCTTCTGGCTACACCTTC
CDR3 protein: CASSPLGTQPSGYTF

J gene: TRBJ1-3
clone size: .
V gene: TRBV7-8
D gene: .
CDR3 DNA: TGTGCCAGCAGCTTAAGTGGGACACCAAGCTCTGGAAACACCATATATTTT
CDR3 protein: CASSLSGTPSSGNTIYF

J gene: TRBJ1-5
clone size: .
V gene: TRBV7-9
D gene: TRBD1
CDR3 DNA: TGTGCCAGCAGCTTAGGGGACAGTTATAGCAATCAGCCCCAGCATTTT
CDR3 protein: CASSLGDSYSNQPQHF

J gene: TRBJ2-7
clone size: .
V gene: TRBV7-9
D gene: TRBD1
CDR3 DNA: TGTGCCAGCAGCTCAACGGACAGGTCCCTCTACGAGCAGTACTTC
CDR3 protein: CASSSTDRSLYEQYF

J gene: TRBJ2-7
clone size: .
V gene: TRBV27
D gene: TRBD1
CDR3 DNA: TGTGCCAGCGTTTCGGGACAGGGGTCCTACGAGCAGTACTTC
CDR3 protein: CASVSGQGSYEQYF

J gene: TRBJ1-2
clone size: .
V gene: TRBV28
D gene: TRBD1
CDR3 DNA: TGTGCCAGCAGTTCCAGGGGGTGGAGGTCCGACTATGGCTACACCTTC
CDR3 protein: CASSSRGWRSDYGYTF

J gene: TRBJ2-1
clone size: .
V gene: TRBV7-3
D gene: TRBD2
CDR3 DNA: TGTGCCAGCAGCTTACGCCCGGTCGCTAGCGGGGGGGAGCAGTTCTTC
CDR3 protein: CASSLRPVASGGEQFF

J gene: TRBJ2-1
clone size: .
V gene: TRBV27
D gene: .
CDR3 DNA: TGTGCCAGTTCATTGGTAGGGAAGGGTTACAATGAGCAGTTCTTC
CDR3 protein: CASSLVGKGYNEQFF

J gene: TRBJ1-4
clone size: .
V gene: TRBV28
D gene: .
CDR3 DNA: TGTGCCAGCAGTTTAGGCCGGGCCCCCACGCTGTTTTTT
CDR3 protein: CASSLGRAPTLFF

J gene: TRBJ1-6
clone size: few
V gene: TRBV7-3
D gene: .
CDR3 DNA: TGTGCCAGCAGCTACCACAGGGAAGGATCACCCCTCCACTTT
CDR3 protein: CASSYHREGSPLHF

J gene: TRBJ2-3
clone size: once
V gene: TRBV28
D gene: TRBD2
CDR3 DNA: TGTGCCAGCAGTTTTGGGCTAGCGGGAAGTGGTGACACAGATACGCAGTATTTT
CDR3 protein: CASSFGLAGSGDTDTQYF

J gene: TRBJ2-1
clone size: .
V gene: TRBV13
D gene: TRBD2
CDR3 DNA: TGTGCCAGCAGCTCCGGACTAGAAGGGAATGAGCAGTTCTTC
CDR3 protein: CASSSGLEGNEQFF

J gene: TRBJ1-2
clone size: .
V gene: TRBV9
D gene: TRBD1
CDR3 DNA: TGTGCCAGCAGCGAGGAAGGGGACAGGGTGAGGTACACCTTC
CDR3 protein: CASSEEGDRVRYTF

J gene: TRBJ1-1
clone size: .
V gene: TRBV6-5
D gene: .
CDR3 DNA: TGTGCCAGCAGCCTCAGGGGTAGGACTGAAGCTTTCTTT
CDR3 protein: CASSLRGRTEAFF

J gene: TRBJ2-1
clone size: .
V gene: TRBV7-3
D gene: TRBD2
CDR3 DNA: TGTGCCAGCAGCTCAACTAGCGCCCACAATGAGCAGTTCTTC
CDR3 protein: CASSSTSAHNEQFF

J gene: TRBJ1-3
clone size: .
V gene: TRBV28
D gene: .
CDR3 DNA: TGTGCCAGCAGTTTATTAGTAGGTAGCAGTCGTTGGGGTGGAAACACCATATATTTT
CDR3 protein: CASSLLVGSSRWGGNTIYF

J gene: TRBJ1-2
clone size: many
V gene: TRBV30
D gene: TRBD1
CDR3 DNA: TGTGCCTGGAGAGACAGGACAGGTTACACCTTC
CDR3 protein: CAWRDRTGYTF

J gene: TRBJ2-7
clone size: .
V gene: TRBV18
D gene: TRBD1
CDR3 DNA: TGTGCCAGCTCACCACAGACAGGGTCCTACGAGCAGTACTTC
CDR3 protein: CASSPQTGSYEQYF

J gene: TRBJ2-1
clone size: .
V gene: TRBV24-1
D gene: TRBD2
CDR3 DNA: TGTGCCACCAGTGCTAGCGGGGGGGCCAATGAGCAGTTCTTC
CDR3 protein: CATSASGGANEQFF